Listed below are T cell receptor beta chains from one sample, sequenced in a study of shared clonotypes between healthy human individuals. Repertoires were generated with immunoSEQ multiplex PCR, while TCRdb's copy carries only in-frame clones and drops some. The repertoire has approximately 500,000 clones, approximately 95% of them found once; the top ten carry about 0.064%. The specimen sequenced was naive CD4+ T cells sorted from blood. These receptors originate from a woman aged 25 to 39 in good health. The CDR3 runs from the conserved cysteine through the conserved F or W. The D gene is left open where the match is weak. Clone sizes are given selectively: once, few, many, or a class where the clone is expanded.

>TRBD2|TRBJ2-5|-|TRBV5-1
TGCGCCAGCAGCTGGACTAGCGGCCGGTACCAAGAGACCCAGTACTTC
CASSWTSGRYQETQYF
>-|TRBJ2-5|-|TRBV5-4
TGTGCCAGCAGCTTATCCGGGACGCGTTTTAAAGAGACCCAGTACTTC
CASSLSGTRFKETQYF
>-|TRBJ2-1|-|TRBV7-9
TGTGCCAGCAGCTTAAGGGTTCATCCCGACAATGAGCAGTTCTTC
CASSLRVHPDNEQFF
>TRBD1|TRBJ1-1|-|TRBV27
TGTGCCAGCAATCCCTCGCAAGGGGGCTTGGGGGCTTTCTTT
CASNPSQGGLGAFF
>-|TRBJ1-2|-|TRBV28
TGTGCCAGCACGACGGGGACGGACTATGGCTACACCTTC
CASTTGTDYGYTF
>-|TRBJ1-2|-|TRBV28
TGTGCCAGCAGCTCCCCTCAGGGAGGGGGCTATGGCTACACCTTC
CASSSPQGGGYGYTF
>-|TRBJ1-5|-|TRBV2
TGTGCCAGCAGTGAAGCACAGATTAGCAATCAGCCCCAGCATTTT
CASSEAQISNQPQHF
>TRBD1|TRBJ1-5|-|TRBV18
TGTGCCAGCTCTCTGCAAACAGGGGATCAGCCCCAGCATTTT
CASSLQTGDQPQHF
>-|TRBJ1-5|-|TRBV28
TGTGCCACCCACGGGAGGACGGCTGGCAATCAGCCCCAGCATTTT
CATHGRTAGNQPQHF
>TRBD2|TRBJ2-5|-|TRBV18
TGTGCCAGCTCCCCTAGCGGGTGGCAAGAGACCCAGTACTTC
CASSPSGWQETQYF
>-|TRBJ2-6|-|TRBV7-9
TGTGCCAGCAGCTTATCAGGGAGAGGGGCCAACGTCCTGACTTTC
CASSLSGRGANVLTF
>TRBD1|TRBJ2-5|-|TRBV19
TGTGCCAGTAGTAACAACAGGGGCGGCTGGACCCAGTACTTC
CASSNNRGGWTQYF
>TRBD2|TRBJ2-3|-|TRBV19
TGTGCCAGTAGTATTACTAGCGGGAGTGATACGCAGTATTTT
CASSITSGSDTQYF
>-|TRBJ1-2|-|TRBV30
TGTGCCTGGGGGGGGCTCCCGTCTGGAGGCTACACCTTC
CAWGGLPSGGYTF
>-|TRBJ2-7|once|TRBV5-1
TGCGCCAGCAGCTTGGGACCGGGGGACGAGCAGTACTTC
CASSLGPGDEQYF
>-|TRBJ2-1|-|TRBV7-3
TGTGCCAGCAGCTTCCGGAAACATGAGCAGTTCTTC
CASSFRKHEQFF
>-|TRBJ2-1|-|TRBV14
TGTGCCAGCAGCCAAAGAGGTGAGCAGTTCTTC
CASSQRGEQFF
>TRBD2|TRBJ2-1|once|TRBV29-1
TGCAGCGCCGGACTAGCGCAATACAATGAGCAGTTCTTC
CSAGLAQYNEQFF
>-|TRBJ2-7|-|TRBV7-9
TGTGCCAGCAGCTCGACAGCCTCCAACATCTACGAGCAGTACTTC
CASSSTASNIYEQYF
>-|TRBJ2-6|-|TRBV29-1
TGCAGCGTTCTAGGAGACAGATCTGGGGCCAACGTCCTGACTTTC
CSVLGDRSGANVLTF
>-|TRBJ2-5|-|TRBV7-8
TGTGCCAGCAGCTTTGGGGGGGCGCGAGAGACCCAGTACTTC
CASSFGGARETQYF
>TRBD1|TRBJ1-2|-|TRBV7-8
TGTGCCAGCAGCTTAGCGCAGGGGGGGTATGGCTACACCTTC
CASSLAQGGYGYTF
>-|TRBJ2-5|once|TRBV5-1
TGCGCCAGCAGCCGTGTGCTCAGGGGTTCGGAGACCCAGTACTTC
CASSRVLRGSETQYF
>TRBD1|TRBJ1-3|-|TRBV28
TGTGCCAGCAGTCCACGGACAGGGATAAACACCATATATTTT
CASSPRTGINTIYF
>-|TRBJ2-1|-|TRBV10-3
TGTGCCATCAGTGAGATGGGGTACAATGAGCAGTTCTTC
CAISEMGYNEQFF
>-|TRBJ2-7|-|TRBV5-8
TGTGCCAGCAGCGCGAGGATACAGCCCACCTACGAGCAGTACTTC
CASSARIQPTYEQYF
>TRBD2|TRBJ2-7|-|TRBV18
TGTGCCAGCTCACACCGGACTAGCGGCCCCTACGAGCAGTACTTC
CASSHRTSGPYEQYF